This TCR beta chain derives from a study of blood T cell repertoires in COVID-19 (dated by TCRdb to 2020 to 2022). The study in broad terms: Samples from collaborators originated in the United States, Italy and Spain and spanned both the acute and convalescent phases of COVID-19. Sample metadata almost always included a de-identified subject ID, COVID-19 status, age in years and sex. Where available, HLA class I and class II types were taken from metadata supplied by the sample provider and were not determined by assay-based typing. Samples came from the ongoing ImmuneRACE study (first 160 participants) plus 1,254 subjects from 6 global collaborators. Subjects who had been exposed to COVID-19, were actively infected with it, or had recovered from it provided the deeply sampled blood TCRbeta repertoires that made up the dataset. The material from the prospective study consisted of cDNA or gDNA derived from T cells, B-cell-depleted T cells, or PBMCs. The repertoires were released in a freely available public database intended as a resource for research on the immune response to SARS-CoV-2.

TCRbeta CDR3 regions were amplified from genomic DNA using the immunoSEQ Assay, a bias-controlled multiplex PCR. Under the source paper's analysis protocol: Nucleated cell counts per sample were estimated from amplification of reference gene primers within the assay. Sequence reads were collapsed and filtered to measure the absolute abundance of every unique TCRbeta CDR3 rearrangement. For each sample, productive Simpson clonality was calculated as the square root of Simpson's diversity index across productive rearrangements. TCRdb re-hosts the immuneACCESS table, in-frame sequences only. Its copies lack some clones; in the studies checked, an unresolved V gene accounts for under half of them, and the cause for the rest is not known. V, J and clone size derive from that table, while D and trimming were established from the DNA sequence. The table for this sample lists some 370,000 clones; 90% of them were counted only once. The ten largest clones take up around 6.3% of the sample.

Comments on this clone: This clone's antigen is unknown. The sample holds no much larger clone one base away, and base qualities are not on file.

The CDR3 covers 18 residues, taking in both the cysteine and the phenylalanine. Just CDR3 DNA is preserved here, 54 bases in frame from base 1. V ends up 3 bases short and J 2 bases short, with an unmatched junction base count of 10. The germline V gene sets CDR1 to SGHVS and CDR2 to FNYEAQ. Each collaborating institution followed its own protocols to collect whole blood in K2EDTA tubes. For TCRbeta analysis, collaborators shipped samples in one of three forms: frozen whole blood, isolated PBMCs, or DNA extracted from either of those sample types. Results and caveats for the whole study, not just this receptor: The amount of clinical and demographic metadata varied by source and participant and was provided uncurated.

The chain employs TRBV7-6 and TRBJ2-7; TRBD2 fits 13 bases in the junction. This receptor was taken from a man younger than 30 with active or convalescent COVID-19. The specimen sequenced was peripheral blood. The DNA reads TGTGCCAGCAGCTTCCGGACTAGCGGGAGTTTTCGTCCCTACGAGCAGTACTTC. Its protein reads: CASSFRTSGSFRPYEQYF.